This TCR beta chain stems from a study of blood T cell repertoires in COVID-19. On the study more broadly: The analysed material was cDNA or gDNA that came from T cells, B-cell-depleted T cells, or PBMCs.

Original methodology: Nucleated cell number was recorded as an estimate derived from reference gene primer amplification. The protocol was immunoSEQ multiplex PCR, while the TCRdb copy is restricted to in-frame clones and leaves out a portion. That table is the source of V, J and clone size, and D and trimming were worked out from the DNA. Of around 47,000 clones listed, about nine tenths are singletons. The source material was peripheral blood. The receptor was derived from a man of 80 years or more with active or convalescent COVID-19.

The CDR3: CATDIRTFGENEQFF. CDR3 nucleotide sequence: TGTGCCACCGACATTCGCACATTCGGGGAAAATGAGCAGTTCTTC. The genes are TRBV30 and TRBJ2-1, with D tentatively TRBD2 (5 bases). The germline CDR1 and CDR2 sequences are GTSNPN and SVGIG (reference sequence). Trimming stripped 8 bases from V and 7 bases from J, with 24 bases between. There are 15 residues in the CDR3.